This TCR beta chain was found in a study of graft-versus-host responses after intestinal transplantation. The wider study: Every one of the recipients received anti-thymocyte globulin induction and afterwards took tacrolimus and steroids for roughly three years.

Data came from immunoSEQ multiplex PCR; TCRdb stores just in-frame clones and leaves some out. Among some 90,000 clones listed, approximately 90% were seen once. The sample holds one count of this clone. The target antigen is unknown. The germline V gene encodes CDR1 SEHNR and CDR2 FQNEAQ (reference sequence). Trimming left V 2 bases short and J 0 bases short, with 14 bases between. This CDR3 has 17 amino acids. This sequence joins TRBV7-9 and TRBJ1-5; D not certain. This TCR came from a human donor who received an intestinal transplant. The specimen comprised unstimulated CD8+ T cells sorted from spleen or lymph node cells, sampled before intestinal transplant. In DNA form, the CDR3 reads TGTGCCAGCAGCTTAAGGGCCGGGCTCTATAGCAATCAGCCCCAGCATTTT. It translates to CASSLRAGLYSNQPQHF.